This TCR beta chain was identified in a study of blood T cell repertoires in COVID-19. Study-wide context: The United States, Italy and Spain were the sources of the acute and convalescent COVID-19 samples.

Two consecutive negative NP/OP PCR tests, clearance, or resolved symptoms defined Cohort 3 recovery. Clones were sequenced by immunoSEQ multiplex PCR, and TCRdb holds only the in-frame ones, with some missing. This table holds a few hundred thousand clones, more than 75% found once. The CDR3 has 14 residues. Trimming took 1 base from V and 4 from J, leaving 11 bases between them. Germline-derived CDR1 and CDR2 are GTSNPN and SVGIG (reference sequence). The specimen was PBMCs or T cells enriched from blood (not recorded which). V is TRBV30 and J is TRBJ1-5; D perhaps matches TRBD1 (5 bases). The sequence was obtained from a woman aged 45-59 years who had recovered from COVID-19. CDR3 residues: CAWSGGDRNQPQHF. CDR3 coding DNA: TGTGCCTGGAGTGGGGGGGATCGGAATCAGCCCCAGCATTTT.